The 21 T cell receptor beta chains listed next were all sequenced from one sample in a study of blood T cell repertoires in COVID-19. Profiled with immunoSEQ multiplex PCR; TCRdb holds only in-frame clones, not every one. Found here are about 88,000 clones, over 70% of them singletons; the top ten hold roughly 11%. The sequenced sample consisted of peripheral blood. The receptors shown here come from a man of 80 years or more with acute or convalescent COVID-19.

The V and J genes are TRBV28 and TRBJ2-3, with 15 bases aligning to TRBD2. J lost 0 bases, V lost 6 bases, and 1 base had no gene match. This CDR3 spans 16 amino acids. Germline assignment: CDR1 MDHEN and CDR2 SYDVKM. The CDR3 DNA reads as TGTGCCAGCAGAGGGACTAGCGGGAGGAGCACAGATACGCAGTATTTT. Its translation is CASRGTSGRSTDTQYF. Drawing the rest from reference TRBV28 and TRBJ2-3, the complete variable domain is DVKVTQSSRYLVKRTGEKVFLECVQDMDHENMFWYRQDPGLGLRLIYFSYDVKMKEKGDIPEGYSVSREKKERFSLILESASTNQTSMYLCASRGTSGRSTDTQYFGPGTRLTVL.

The genes are TRBV5-6 and TRBJ2-7, with TRBD1 identical over 9 bases. Losses at the gene ends were 2 bases for V and 3 bases for J; bases not matched to a gene: 3. The CDR3 contains 14 residues. Germline lookup yields CDR1 SGHDT and CDR2 YYEEEE. The CDR3 sequence: CASSFTGGIYEQYF. CDR3 bases: TGTGCCAGCAGCTTCACAGGGGGCATCTACGAGCAGTACTTC.

This chain connects TRBV7-2 to TRBJ2-5; 12 bases match TRBD2. CDR3 length equals 15 residues. V lost 4 bases to trimming and J lost 1 base; unmatched junction nucleotides: 1. Germline V CDR1 and CDR2: SGHTA, FQGNSA. CDR3 loop: CASSSGLAGQETQYF. The CDR3 nucleotides are TGTGCCAGCAGCTCGGGACTAGCGGGCCAAGAGACCCAGTACTTC.

The chain couples TRBV29-1 to TRBJ1-1, with 7 bases lining up with TRBD1. This CDR3 is 14 amino acids long. Per the germline V gene, CDR1 is SQVTM and CDR2 is ANQGSEA. V shed 5 bases and J 1 base; nucleotides not matched to a gene: 7. CDR3 sequence (DNA): TGCAGCGTTTGGCCCGGGACAGCGAACACTGAAGCTTTCTTT. The encoded protein is CSVWPGTANTEAFF. Supplemented by reference TRBV29-1 and TRBJ1-1, the full variable domain reads SAVISQKPSRDICQRGTSLTIQCQVDSQVTMMFWYRQQPGQSLTLIATANQGSEATYESGFVIDKFPISRPNLTFSTLTVSNMSPEDSSIYLCSVWPGTANTEAFFGQGTRLTVV.

The rearrangement joins TRBV19 to TRBJ2-1; maybe TRBD2 (6 bases). In germline, CDR1 is LNHDA, CDR2 SQIVND (reference sequence). V was pared by 3 bases and J by 2 bases, with 11 bases between. The length of the CDR3 is 15 residues. The CDR3 DNA reads TGTGCCAGTAGTATTCGTCGGACTACCTACAATGAGCAGTTCTTC. Protein: CASSIRRTTYNEQFF.

V and J are TRBV4-2 and TRBJ2-1, with D tentatively TRBD1 (6 bases). Looked up from germline, CDR1 is LGHNA and CDR2 is YNFKEQ. V lost 3 bases, J lost 7 bases, and 16 bases lay in between. CDR3 length equals 15 residues. Written as DNA, the CDR3 is TGTGCCAGCAGCCACCTGTTTTCTAGGGGGAATGAGCAGTTCTTC. Its translation is CASSHLFSRGNEQFF.

The chain couples TRBV7-2 to TRBJ2-4; D is undetermined. Germline CDR1 reads SGHTA; CDR2 reads FQGNSA. The germline V and J ends were trimmed by 6 bases and 0 bases, with 9 bases remaining between them. The CDR3 extends over 14 amino acids. As DNA, the CDR3 is TGTGCCAGCAGGGCTAGTCTAGCCAAAAACATTCAGTACTTC. Protein product: CASRASLAKNIQYF. Full variable domain (missing parts from reference TRBV7-2 and TRBJ2-4): GAGVSQSPSNKVTEKGKDVELRCDPISGHTALYWYRQSLGQGLEFLIYFQGNSAPDKSGLPSDRFSAERTGGSVSTLTIQRTQQEDSAVYLCASRASLAKNIQYFGAGTRLSVL.

This rearrangement joins TRBV10-3 to TRBJ1-2; TRBD1 aligns across 8 bases. The V gene's germline CDR1 is ENHRY and CDR2 SYGVKD. The CDR3 has 14 residues. V shed 2 bases, J shed 2 bases, and the junction held 1 base outside the gene matches. The CDR3 protein is CAISEAGGNYGYTF. The CDR3 DNA follows: TGTGCCATCAGTGAGGCAGGGGGCAACTATGGCTACACCTTC.

J is TRBJ1-1 and V is TRBV3-1 (or the pseudogene TRBV3-2); 7 bases line up with TRBD1. J gave up 2 bases and V 5 bases, and 5 bases lay outside the gene matches. The CDR3 is 14 amino acids. Looked up from germline, CDR1 is LGHDT and CDR2 is YNNKEL (reference sequence). The DNA for the CDR3 is TGTGCCAGCAGCAAAGGGACAGTTAACACTGAAGCTTTCTTT. It encodes CASSKGTVNTEAFF.

Details on this clone: Other DNA sequences within the sample encode an identical CDR3. V is TRBV19 and J is TRBJ1-1, with 8 nucleotides matching TRBD1. V was pared by 4 bases and J by 1 base, with 2 bases of the junction left unmatched. Germline V lookup: CDR1 LNHDA, CDR2 SQIVND (reference sequence). The CDR3 consists of 14 residues. The CDR3 sequence: CASSNGQGNTEAFF. The CDR3 bases are TGTGCCAGTAGTAATGGACAGGGGAACACTGAAGCTTTCTTT. Full variable domain (outside the CDR3, taken from reference TRBV19 and TRBJ1-1): DGGITQSPKYLFRKEGQNVTLSCEQNLNHDAMYWYRQDPGQGLRLIYYSQIVNDFQKGDIAEGYSVSREKKESFPLTVTSAQKNPTAFYLCASSNGQGNTEAFFGQGTRLTVV.

The chain's CDR3 is CASSLGTGGFRNIQYF. CDR3 in DNA: TGTGCCAGCAGCCTAGGGACAGGGGGCTTTCGGAACATTCAGTACTTC. The chain combines TRBV5-6 with TRBJ2-4; 12 bases are a match to TRBD1. The CDR3 is made up of 16 amino acids. Germline loops: CDR1 SGHDT, CDR2 YYEEEE. Trimming took 4 bases from V and 7 from J; bases not matched to a gene: 9.

The chain has TRBV9 and TRBJ1-1, with a possible D match to TRBD1 (5 bases). The CDR3 contains 15 residues. With 0 bases removed from V and 4 bases from J, the gap between germline ends came to 13 bases. Germline-derived CDR1 and CDR2 are SGDLS and YYNGEE. The CDR3 region has the DNA TGTGCCAGCAGCGTAGCTGGGGCCGGGGGCACTGAAGCTTTCTTT. It encodes CASSVAGAGGTEAFF.

This clone was recorded only once. The chain uses TRBV3-1 (or the pseudogene TRBV3-2) and TRBJ2-1; tentative D call: TRBD2 (6 bases). This CDR3 has 14 residues. With 4 bases removed from V and 3 bases from J, the gap between germline ends came to 10 bases. CDR1 is LGHDT, CDR2 YNNKEL, per germline (reference sequence). The CDR3 loop reads CASSLGLNYNEQFF. CDR3 in DNA: TGTGCCAGCAGCCTCGGACTAAACTACAATGAGCAGTTCTTC.

The chain uses TRBV5-5 and TRBJ1-3; D is ambiguous. Germline CDR1 and CDR2: SGHKS and YYEKEE (reference sequence). The V end lost 0 bases, the J end lost 5 bases, and 9 bases lay between the germline ends. The CDR3 is 14 residues long. Here the CDR3 DNA reads TGTGCCAGCAGCTTGGTGGCAGATAGAAACACCATATATTTT. Its protein product is CASSLVADRNTIYF. The entire variable domain, with the rest obtained from reference TRBV5-5 and TRBJ1-3, is as follows: DAGVTQSPTHLIKTRGQQVTLRCSPISGHKSVSWYQQVLGQGPQFIFQYYEKEERGRGNFPDRFSARQFPNYSSELNVNALLLGDSALYLCASSLVADRNTIYFGEGSWLTVV.

J is TRBJ1-6 and V is TRBV7-3; unclear D gene. The V and J ends lost 8 bases and 7 bases respectively, with 12 bases between them. The CDR3 is 13 amino acids. CDR1 SGHTA and CDR2 FQGTGA come from the germline V gene. The CDR3 bases are TGTGCCAGCCAGGAGGCGGCAAATTCACCCCTCCACTTT. Amino acids: CASQEAANSPLHF.

In this sample, this clone turned up a few times. J is TRBJ1-2 and V is TRBV6-5, with 9 bases that match TRBD1. Germline-derived CDR1 and CDR2 are MNHEY and SVGAGI. The trim removed 7 bases at V and 3 bases at J, leaving 3 bases unmatched. The CDR3 loop spans 13 amino acids. In DNA form, the CDR3 reads TGTGCCAGCACCGGGGACAGGGACTATGGCTACACCTTC. This sequence encodes CASTGDRDYGYTF.

This clone has a handful of counts. The V and J genes are TRBV5-1 and TRBJ1-2; 7 bases line up with TRBD1. The CDR3 contains 15 residues. Unmatched junction bases numbered 9, after V lost 0 bases and J lost 7 bases. Germline CDR1 is SGHRS and CDR2 is YFSETQ. CDR3 loop: CASSLVYRGEGGYTF. CDR3 bases: TGCGCCAGCAGCTTGGTTTACAGGGGTGAAGGTGGCTACACCTTC. Based on the CDR3 plus reference TRBV5-1 and TRBJ1-2, the full variable domain is KAGVTQTPRYLIKTRGQQVTLSCSPISGHRSVSWYQQTPGQGLQFLFEYFSETQRNKGNFPGRFSGRQFSNSRSEMNVSTLELGDSALYLCASSLVYRGEGGYTFGSGTRLTVV.

This clone was picked up one time. The chain is built from TRBV27 and TRBJ2-2; TRBD1 agrees at 8 bases. Germline trimming cut 4 bases from V and 8 bases from J; bases unmatched to any gene: 9. The CDR3 length is 15 residues. Germline lookup yields CDR1 MNHEY and CDR2 SMNVEV (reference sequence). The CDR3: CASSYEDRARGELFF. Here the CDR3 DNA reads TGTGCCAGCAGTTACGAGGACAGGGCTAGGGGGGAGCTGTTTTTT.

CDR3 sequence (DNA): TGTGCCAGCTCACGACTTCAGGGGCCCCTCTCTGGAAACACCATATATTTT. Its translation: CASSRLQGPLSGNTIYF. The genes are TRBV18 and TRBJ1-3, with D perhaps TRBD1 (6 bases). This CDR3 spans 17 amino acids. V was shortened by 4 bases and J by 0 bases, with 16 bases between the two germline ends. Per germline, CDR1 KGHSH and CDR2 LQKENI.

The CDR3, as DNA: TGTGCCAGCTCACCAGAGGTCGCAACTAATGAAAAACTGTTTTTT. Protein product: CASSPEVATNEKLFF. This chain links TRBV18 with TRBJ1-4, with unresolved D. The germline CDR1 and CDR2 sequences are KGHSH and LQKENI. The CDR3 loop spans 15 amino acids. The V end was cut by 2 bases, the J end by 0 bases, with 7 bases between.

V is TRBV5-1 and J is TRBJ1-1; D is ambiguous. Trimming removed 4 bases at V and 2 bases at J, with 15 bases between. The CDR3 is made up of 15 amino acids. The germline gives CDR1 SGHRS, CDR2 YFSETQ. The CDR3 region is CASSIRGNLNTEAFF. The CDR3 DNA is TGCGCCAGCAGCATCCGGGGAAACCTTAACACTGAAGCTTTCTTT.